A single sample is the source of the 4 T cell receptor beta chains below, sequenced in a study of blood T cell repertoires in COVID-19. Only in-frame clones appear in the TCRdb table, and some are missing; sequencing was by immunoSEQ multiplex PCR. The sample holds a few hundred thousand clones, roughly 90% seen once. Sequences were obtained from peripheral blood. The receptors stem from a woman between 50 and 59 years old with active or convalescent COVID-19.

The rearrangement joins TRBV6-5 to TRBJ2-3; 10 bases are a match to TRBD2. Unmatched junction bases numbered 5, after V lost 4 bases and J lost 1 base. Germline V gives CDR1 MNHEY, CDR2 SVGAGI. This CDR3 comprises 16 residues. The CDR3 region is CASSFPTSGGTDTQYF. The DNA for the CDR3 is TGTGCCAGCAGTTTTCCTACTAGCGGGGGCACAGATACGCAGTATTTT.

The chain recombines TRBV10-3 with TRBJ2-1, with 9 positions matching TRBD2. Per the germline V gene, CDR1 is ENHRY and CDR2 is SYGVKD. The V segment lost 5 bases and the J segment 4 bases; nucleotides outside the gene matches: 6. The CDR3 totals 15 residues. CDR3 sequence: CAISLAGAQYNEQFF. CDR3 sequence (DNA): TGTGCCATCAGTTTAGCGGGAGCGCAGTACAATGAGCAGTTCTTC.

The J gene is TRBJ1-6, the V gene TRBV6-5, with D uncertain. V was shortened by 4 bases and J by 5 bases, with 12 bases between the two germline ends. The CDR3 covers 15 residues. CDR1 and CDR2 (germline): MNHEY, SVGAGI. CDR3 bases: TGTGCCAGCAGTTCCGGGCCGGGGAATAATTCACCCCTCCACTTT. Protein: CASSSGPGNNSPLHF.

This CDR3 reads CASSSGTDNSPLHF. In DNA, the CDR3 is TGCGCCAGCAGTTCCGGGACAGATAATTCACCCCTCCACTTT. This sequence joins TRBV5-1 and TRBJ1-6; TRBD1 matches at 7 bases. This CDR3 is 14 amino acids long. The V segment lost 5 bases and the J segment 5 bases; nucleotides outside the gene matches: 4. Germline V gene lookup returns CDR1 SGHRS and CDR2 YFSETQ.